This T cell receptor (beta chain) was captured in a study of OX40 agonist ivuxolimab in advanced cancers. The assay was immunoSEQ multiplex PCR, and TCRdb's table has in-frame clones only and misses some. The data hold more than 50,000 clones, with about 90% observed a single time. The V and J ends lost 9 bases and 1 base respectively, with 12 bases between them. CDR3 length: 13 residues. Germline loops: CDR1 MNHNS, CDR2 SASEGT. This sample comprised CD4+ or CD8+ T cells sorted from blood, obtained in a trial of the OX40 agonist ivuxolimab. The chain couples TRBV6-1 to TRBJ1-1; D is undetermined. The receptor was derived from an adult with an advanced solid tumor such as melanoma, head and neck, liver or kidney cancer. CDR3 protein: CASTREANTEAFF. The DNA of the CDR3 is TGTGCCAGTACGAGGGAAGCGAACACTGAAGCTTTCTTT.